This T cell receptor (beta chain) was observed in a study of blood T cells in healthy people across ages. The V segment lost 4 bases and the J segment 6 bases; nucleotides outside the gene matches: 11. Germline V lookup: CDR1 LNHDA, CDR2 SQIVND (reference sequence). The CDR3 is 16 amino acids. Only a few counts were recorded for this clonotype. Its antigen is not known. Together with a sample-barcoded 5' primer, a J-beta primer mix was included in a second PCR lasting about 6 to 11 cycles. Each sample yielded at least 3 million CDR3-containing paired-end reads. TCRdb re-analysed the 5' RACE reads in MiXCR, keeping a single row per CDR3 protein. The table shows 1.5 million to 2 million distinct CDR3 sequences, with 28% occurring only once. Whole-study results and caveats: Greater diversity and more naive CD4+ cells were seen in long-lived donors than in aged donors. The unsorted PBMCs prevented any conclusive comparison of naive versus antigen-experienced cells. Diversity figures derived from one million T cells were judged to underestimate the true value.

The sample taken for sequencing was blood. The V call is TRBV19, the J call TRBJ1-2, with 10 bases identical to TRBD1. This sequence originates from a woman under 40 in good health. The CDR3 DNA reads as TGTGCCAGTAGTACCGGACAGGGGGTTAGGACGGATGGCTACACCTTC. It yields the protein CASSTGQGVRTDGYTF.